The rows below give T cell receptor beta chains drawn from one sample of a study of blood T cell repertoires in COVID-19. The method was immunoSEQ multiplex PCR; TCRdb's version includes in-frame clones alone and lacks a portion of them. Of more than 55,000 clones in the sample, about four fifths were seen once. Sequenced sample: peripheral blood. These TCRs come from a woman aged 80 or over with acute or convalescent COVID-19. Each CDR3 is given without its conserved first and last residue.

v_gene	j_gene	CDR3aa
TRBV6-1	TRBJ2-3	ASSAGQKARTDTQY
TRBV30	TRBJ1-3	AWSVLTGNTIY
TRBV11-2	TRBJ1-3	ASSQDGNSGNTIY
TRBV18	TRBJ1-2	ASSPGGDWDGYT
TRBV5-6	TRBJ1-6	ASSLGKGGGNSPLH
TRBV5-1	TRBJ1-6	ASSLDRNSPLH
TRBV7-3	TRBJ1-1	ASSTEGRGFTEAF
TRBV10-2	TRBJ2-7	ASSGSGGKQY
TRBV10-1	TRBJ2-7	ASSETGAGSYEQY
TRBV27	TRBJ1-6	ASYPGTTGSPLH
TRBV7-9	TRBJ1-6	ASGGQNNSPLH
TRBV18	TRBJ1-3	ASSPGTDHTIY
TRBV6-5	TRBJ1-1	ASSYRSQVNTEAF
TRBV4-1	TRBJ2-7	ASSPRTGFYEQY
TRBV30	TRBJ2-7	AWRTSGGYEQY
TRBV5-1	TRBJ2-5	ASSFLAGGETQY
TRBV27	TRBJ2-2	ASSSPGGGRELF
TRBV6-5	TRBJ2-1	ASSYLWGGSGNEQF
TRBV5-6	TRBJ1-6	ASSSVSGGWSPLH
TRBV7-8	TRBJ1-3	ASSPLQIGTGTGNTIY